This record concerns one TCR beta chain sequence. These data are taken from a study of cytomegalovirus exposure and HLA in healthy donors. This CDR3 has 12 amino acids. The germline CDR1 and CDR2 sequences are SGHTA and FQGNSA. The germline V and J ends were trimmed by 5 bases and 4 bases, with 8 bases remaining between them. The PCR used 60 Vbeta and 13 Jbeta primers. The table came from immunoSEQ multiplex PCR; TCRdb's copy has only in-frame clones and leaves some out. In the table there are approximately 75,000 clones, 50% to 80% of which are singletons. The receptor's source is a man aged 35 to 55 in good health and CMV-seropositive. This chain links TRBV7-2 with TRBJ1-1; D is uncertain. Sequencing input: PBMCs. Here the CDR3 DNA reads TGTGCCAGCAGCGTTTACAGCACTGAAGCTTTCTTT. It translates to CASSVYSTEAFF.